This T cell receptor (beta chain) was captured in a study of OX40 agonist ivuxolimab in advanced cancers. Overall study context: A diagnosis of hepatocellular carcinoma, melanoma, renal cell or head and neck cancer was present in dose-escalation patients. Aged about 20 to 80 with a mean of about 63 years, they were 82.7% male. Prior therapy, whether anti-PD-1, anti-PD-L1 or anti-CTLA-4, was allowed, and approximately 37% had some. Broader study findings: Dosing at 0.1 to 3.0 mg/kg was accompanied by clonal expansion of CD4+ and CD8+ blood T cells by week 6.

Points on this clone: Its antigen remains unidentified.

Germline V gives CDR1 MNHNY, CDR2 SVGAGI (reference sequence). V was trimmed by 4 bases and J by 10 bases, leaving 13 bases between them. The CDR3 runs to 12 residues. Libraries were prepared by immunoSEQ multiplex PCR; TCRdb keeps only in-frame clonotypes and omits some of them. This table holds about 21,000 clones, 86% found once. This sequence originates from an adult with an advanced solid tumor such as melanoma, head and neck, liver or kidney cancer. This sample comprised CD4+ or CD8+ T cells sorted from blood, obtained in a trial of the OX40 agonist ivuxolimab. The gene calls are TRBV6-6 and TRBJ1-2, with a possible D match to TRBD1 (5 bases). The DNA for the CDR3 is TGTGCCAGCAGTTCCGGGGCCTCACACTACACCTTC. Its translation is CASSSGASHYTF.